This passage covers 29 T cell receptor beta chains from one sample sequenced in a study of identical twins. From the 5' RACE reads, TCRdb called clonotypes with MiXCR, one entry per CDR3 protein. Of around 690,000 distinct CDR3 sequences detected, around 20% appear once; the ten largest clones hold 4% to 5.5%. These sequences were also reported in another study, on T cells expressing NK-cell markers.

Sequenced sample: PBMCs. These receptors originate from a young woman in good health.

CDR3 coding DNA: TGTGCCAGCACCTCCGGGGATGTCGGCTCCTACGAGCAGTACTTC. Amino acids: CASTSGDVGSYEQYF. The V call is TRBV6-1, the J call TRBJ2-7, with a possible D match to TRBD2 (5 bases). The CDR3 loop spans 15 amino acids. Germline CDR1 MNHNS, CDR2 SASEGT. The V end lost 7 bases, the J end lost 0 bases, and 16 bases lay between the germline ends.

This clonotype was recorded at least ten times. CDR3 DNA sequence: TGTGCCAGCAGGCGGGATAGCAATCAGCCCCAGCATTTT. Its translation: CASRRDSNQPQHF. The gene calls are TRBV2 and TRBJ1-5; D is unresolved. The germline V and J ends were trimmed by 6 bases and 0 bases, with 6 bases remaining between them. Germline-derived CDR1 and CDR2 are SNHLY and FYNNEI. The CDR3 extends over 13 amino acids.

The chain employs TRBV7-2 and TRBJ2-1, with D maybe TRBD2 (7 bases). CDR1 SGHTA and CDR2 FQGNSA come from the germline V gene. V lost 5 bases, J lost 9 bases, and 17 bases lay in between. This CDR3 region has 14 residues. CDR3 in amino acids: CASSLGGPVVEQFF. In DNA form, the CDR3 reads TGTGCCAGCAGCCTCGGGGGGCCAGTCGTTGAGCAGTTCTTC. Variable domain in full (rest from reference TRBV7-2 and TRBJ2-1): GAGVSQSPSNKVTEKGKDVELRCDPISGHTALYWYRQSLGQGLEFLIYFQGNSAPDKSGLPSDRFSAERTGGSVSTLTIQRTQQEDSAVYLCASSLGGPVVEQFFGPGTRLTVL.

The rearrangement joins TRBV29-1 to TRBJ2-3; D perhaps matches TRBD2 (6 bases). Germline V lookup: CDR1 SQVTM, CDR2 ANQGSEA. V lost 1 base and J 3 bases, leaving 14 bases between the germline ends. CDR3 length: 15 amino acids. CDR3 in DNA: TGCAGCGTTGAAGCAACCGGGAGTAGGACAGATACGCAGTATTTT. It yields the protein CSVEATGSRTDTQYF.

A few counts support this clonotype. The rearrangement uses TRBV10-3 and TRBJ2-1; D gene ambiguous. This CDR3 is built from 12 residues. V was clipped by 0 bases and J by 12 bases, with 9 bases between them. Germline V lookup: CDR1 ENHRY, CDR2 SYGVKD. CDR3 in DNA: TGTGCCATCAGTGAGTCTCCGTGGGGGCAGTTCTTC. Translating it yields CAISESPWGQFF.

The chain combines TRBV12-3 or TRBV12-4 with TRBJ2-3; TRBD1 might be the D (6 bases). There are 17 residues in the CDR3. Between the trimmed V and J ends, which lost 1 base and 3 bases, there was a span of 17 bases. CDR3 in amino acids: CASSLVWGPEETDTQYF. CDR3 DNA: TGTGCCAGCAGTTTAGTGTGGGGGCCGGAGGAGACAGATACGCAGTATTTT.

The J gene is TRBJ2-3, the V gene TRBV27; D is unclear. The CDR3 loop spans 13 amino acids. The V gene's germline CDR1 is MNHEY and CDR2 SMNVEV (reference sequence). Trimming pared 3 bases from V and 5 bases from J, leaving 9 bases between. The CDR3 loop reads CASSLSVRDTQYF. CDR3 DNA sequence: TGTGCCAGCAGTTTGTCAGTTAGAGATACGCAGTATTTT.

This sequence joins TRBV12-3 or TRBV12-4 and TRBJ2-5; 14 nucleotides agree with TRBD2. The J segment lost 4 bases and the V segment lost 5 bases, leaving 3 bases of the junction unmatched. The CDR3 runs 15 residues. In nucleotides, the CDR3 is TGTGCCAGCAGTCGCGGACTAGCGGGAGGAGAGACCCAGTACTTC. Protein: CASSRGLAGGETQYF.

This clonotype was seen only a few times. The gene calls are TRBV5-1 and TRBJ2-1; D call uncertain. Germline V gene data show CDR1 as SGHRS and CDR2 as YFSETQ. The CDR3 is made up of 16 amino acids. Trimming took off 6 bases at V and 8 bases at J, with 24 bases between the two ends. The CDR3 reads CASTPSNGVGKYEQFF. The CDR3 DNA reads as TGCGCCAGCACCCCGTCTAATGGGGTAGGGAAGTATGAGCAGTTCTTC.

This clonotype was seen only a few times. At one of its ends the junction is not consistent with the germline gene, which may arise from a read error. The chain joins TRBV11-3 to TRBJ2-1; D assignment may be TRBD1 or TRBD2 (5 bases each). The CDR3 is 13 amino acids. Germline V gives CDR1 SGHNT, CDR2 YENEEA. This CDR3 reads CASSVEGQDEQFF. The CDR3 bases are TGTGCCAGCAGCGTAGAGGGGCAGGATGAGCAGTTCTTC.

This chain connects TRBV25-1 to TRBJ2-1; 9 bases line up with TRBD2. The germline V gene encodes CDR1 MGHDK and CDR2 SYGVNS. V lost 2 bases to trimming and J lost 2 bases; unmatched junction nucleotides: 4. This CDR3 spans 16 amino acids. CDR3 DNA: TGTGCCAGCAGTGAAAGGAGCGGGAGGACCTACAATGAGCAGTTCTTC. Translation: CASSERSGRTYNEQFF.

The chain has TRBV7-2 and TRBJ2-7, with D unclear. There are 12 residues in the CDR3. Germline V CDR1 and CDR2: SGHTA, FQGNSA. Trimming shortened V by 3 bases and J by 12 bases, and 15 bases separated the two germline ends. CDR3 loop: CASSLDQNYPYF. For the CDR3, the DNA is TGTGCCAGCAGCTTGGATCAAAATTATCCGTACTTC. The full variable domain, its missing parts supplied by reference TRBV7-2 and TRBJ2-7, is GAGVSQSPSNKVTEKGKDVELRCDPISGHTALYWYRQSLGQGLEFLIYFQGNSAPDKSGLPSDRFSAERTGGSVSTLTIQRTQQEDSAVYLCASSLDQNYPYFGPGTRLTVT.

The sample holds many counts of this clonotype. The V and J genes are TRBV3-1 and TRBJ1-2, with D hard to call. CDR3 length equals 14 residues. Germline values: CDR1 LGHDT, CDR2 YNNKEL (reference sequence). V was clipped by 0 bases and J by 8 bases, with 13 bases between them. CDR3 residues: CASSQDVWGIGYTF. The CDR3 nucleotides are TGTGCCAGCAGCCAAGATGTATGGGGTATCGGCTACACCTTC.

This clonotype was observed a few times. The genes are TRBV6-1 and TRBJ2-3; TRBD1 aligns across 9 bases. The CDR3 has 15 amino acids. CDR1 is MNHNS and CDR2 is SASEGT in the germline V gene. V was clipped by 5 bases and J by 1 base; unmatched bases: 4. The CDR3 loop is CASSNHRGRTDTQYF. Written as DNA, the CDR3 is TGTGCCAGCAGTAATCACAGGGGGCGCACAGATACGCAGTATTTT.

CDR3 coding DNA: TGTGCCTTAGCGATGGGGGCGAACACCATATATTTT. It is translated as CALAMGANTIYF. The V and J genes are TRBV30 and TRBJ1-3; TRBD1 is a possible D gene (6 bases). Between the trimmed V and J ends, which lost 7 bases and 7 bases, there was a span of 14 bases. Per the germline V gene, CDR1 is GTSNPN and CDR2 is SVGIG (reference sequence). This CDR3 region has 12 residues.

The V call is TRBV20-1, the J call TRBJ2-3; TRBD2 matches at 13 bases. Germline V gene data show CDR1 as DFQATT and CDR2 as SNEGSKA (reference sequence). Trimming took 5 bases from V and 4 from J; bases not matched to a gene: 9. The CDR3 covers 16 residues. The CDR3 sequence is CSAAGTSGVRADTQYF. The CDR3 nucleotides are TGCAGTGCTGCCGGGACTAGCGGGGTGAGGGCAGATACGCAGTATTTT.

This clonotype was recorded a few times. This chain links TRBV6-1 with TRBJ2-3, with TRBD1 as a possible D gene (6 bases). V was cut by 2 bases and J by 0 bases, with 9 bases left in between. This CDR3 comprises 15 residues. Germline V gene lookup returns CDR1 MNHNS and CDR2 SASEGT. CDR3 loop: CASSERQASTDTQYF. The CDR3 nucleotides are TGTGCCAGCAGTGAAAGACAGGCTAGCACAGATACGCAGTATTTT.

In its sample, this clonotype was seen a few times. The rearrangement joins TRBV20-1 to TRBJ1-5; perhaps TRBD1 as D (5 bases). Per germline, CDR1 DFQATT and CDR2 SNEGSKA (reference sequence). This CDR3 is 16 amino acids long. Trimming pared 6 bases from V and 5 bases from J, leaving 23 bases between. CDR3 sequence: CSAPIRSGSADQPQHF. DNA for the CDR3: TGCAGTGCACCAATCCGGTCAGGGTCCGCCGATCAGCCCCAGCATTTT.

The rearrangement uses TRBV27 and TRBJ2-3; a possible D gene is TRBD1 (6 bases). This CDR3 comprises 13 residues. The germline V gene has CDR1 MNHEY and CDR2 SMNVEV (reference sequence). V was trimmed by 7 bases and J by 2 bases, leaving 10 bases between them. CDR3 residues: CASKSGVTDTQYF. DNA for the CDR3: TGTGCCAGCAAATCAGGGGTCACAGATACGCAGTATTTT.

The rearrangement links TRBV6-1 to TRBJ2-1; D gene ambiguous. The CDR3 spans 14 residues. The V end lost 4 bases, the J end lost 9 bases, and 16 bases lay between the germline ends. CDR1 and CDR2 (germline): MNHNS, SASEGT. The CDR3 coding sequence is TGTGCCAGCAGTGGAGGACCCTACCACGGTGAGCAGTTCTTC. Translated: CASSGGPYHGEQFF.

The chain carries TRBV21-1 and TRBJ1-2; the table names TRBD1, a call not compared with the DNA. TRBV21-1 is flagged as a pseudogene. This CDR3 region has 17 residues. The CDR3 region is CASSKWPRGDKNYGYTF. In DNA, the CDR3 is TGTGCCAGCAGCAAATGGCCTCGAGGGGACAAGAACTATGGCTACACCTTC.

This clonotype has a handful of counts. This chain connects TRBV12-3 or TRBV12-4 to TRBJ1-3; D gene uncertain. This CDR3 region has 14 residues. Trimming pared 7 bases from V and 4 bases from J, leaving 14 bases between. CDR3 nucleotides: TGTGCCAGCACATCCCGCCCGTCGGGAAACACCATATATTTT. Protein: CASTSRPSGNTIYF.

The chain's CDR3 is CASGRTVNTEAFF. In nucleotides, the CDR3 is TGTGCCAGCGGACGGACGGTGAACACTGAAGCTTTCTTT. The chain employs TRBV6-1 and TRBJ1-1; D ambiguous. CDR1 is MNHNS, CDR2 SASEGT, per germline. The CDR3 is made up of 13 amino acids. V gave up 8 bases and J gave up 0 bases, with 10 bases separating them.

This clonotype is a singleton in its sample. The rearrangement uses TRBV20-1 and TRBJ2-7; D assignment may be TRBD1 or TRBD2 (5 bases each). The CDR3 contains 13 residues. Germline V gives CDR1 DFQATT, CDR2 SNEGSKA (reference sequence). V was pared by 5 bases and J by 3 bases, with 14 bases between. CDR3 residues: CSAAPGRFYEQYF. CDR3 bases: TGCAGTGCTGCACCGGGACGGTTCTACGAGCAGTACTTC.

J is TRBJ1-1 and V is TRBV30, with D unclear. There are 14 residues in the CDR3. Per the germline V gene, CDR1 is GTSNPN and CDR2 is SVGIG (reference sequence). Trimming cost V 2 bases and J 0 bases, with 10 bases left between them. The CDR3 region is CAWSLLVMNTEAFF. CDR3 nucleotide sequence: TGTGCCTGGAGTCTACTAGTCATGAACACTGAAGCTTTCTTT. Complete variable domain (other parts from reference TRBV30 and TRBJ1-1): SQTIHQWPATLVQPVGSPLSLECTVEGTSNPNLYWYRQAAGRGLQLLFYSVGIGQISSEVPQNLSASRPQDRQFILSSKKLLLSDSGFYLCAWSLLVMNTEAFFGQGTRLTVV.

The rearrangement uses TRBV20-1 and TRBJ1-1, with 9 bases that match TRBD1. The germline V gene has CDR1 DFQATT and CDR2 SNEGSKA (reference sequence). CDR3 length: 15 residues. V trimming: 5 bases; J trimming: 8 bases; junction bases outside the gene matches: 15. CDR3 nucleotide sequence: TGCAGTGCTGGAGGGACAGGGTTTTATTCCCGGGAAGCTTTCTTT. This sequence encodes CSAGGTGFYSREAFF.

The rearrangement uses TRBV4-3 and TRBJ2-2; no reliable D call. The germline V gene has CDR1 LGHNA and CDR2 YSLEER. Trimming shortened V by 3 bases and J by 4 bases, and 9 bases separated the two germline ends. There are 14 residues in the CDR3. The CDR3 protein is CASSHRLSTGELFF. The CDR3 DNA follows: TGCGCCAGCAGCCACCGTCTCAGCACCGGGGAGCTGTTTTTT.

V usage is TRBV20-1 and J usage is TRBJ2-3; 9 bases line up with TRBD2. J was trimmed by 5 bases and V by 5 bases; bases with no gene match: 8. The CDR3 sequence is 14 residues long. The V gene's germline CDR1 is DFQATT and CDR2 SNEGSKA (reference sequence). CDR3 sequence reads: CSAFSGGFQDTQYF. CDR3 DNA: TGCAGTGCTTTTAGCGGGGGCTTTCAAGATACGCAGTATTTT.

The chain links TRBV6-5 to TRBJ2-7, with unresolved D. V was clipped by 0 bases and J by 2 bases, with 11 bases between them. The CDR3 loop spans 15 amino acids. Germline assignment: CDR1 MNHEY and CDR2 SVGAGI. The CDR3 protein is CASSYSPTSTYEQYF. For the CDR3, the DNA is TGTGCCAGCAGTTACTCGCCGACATCGACCTACGAGCAGTACTTC.